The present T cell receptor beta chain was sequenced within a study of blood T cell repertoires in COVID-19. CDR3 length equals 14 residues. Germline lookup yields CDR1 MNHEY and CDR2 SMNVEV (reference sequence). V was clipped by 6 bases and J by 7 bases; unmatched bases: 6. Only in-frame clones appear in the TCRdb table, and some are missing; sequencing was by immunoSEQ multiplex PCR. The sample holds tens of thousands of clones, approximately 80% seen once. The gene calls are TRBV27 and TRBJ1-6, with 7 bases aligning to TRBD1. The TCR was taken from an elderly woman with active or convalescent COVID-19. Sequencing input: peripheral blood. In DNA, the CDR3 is TGTGCCAGCAGAAAAGACAGGGTAAATTCACCCCTCCACTTT. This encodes CASRKDRVNSPLHF.